These T cell receptor beta chains were read from a single sample in a study of blood T cell repertoires in COVID-19. Clones were sequenced by immunoSEQ multiplex PCR, and TCRdb holds only the in-frame ones, with some missing. The data show some 200,000 clones, with 80% to 90% seen just once and 9.7% held by the top ten. The sample was peripheral blood. Every receptor here comes from a man in his fifties with active or convalescent COVID-19. The CDR3 runs from the conserved cysteine through the conserved F or W. D genes are given only for firm matches. The size field is filled for only some rows; it gives once, few, many or a size class.

abundance	d_gene	len	v_gene	j_gene	CDR3nt	CDR3aa
NA	NA	14	TRBV7-2	TRBJ2-1	TGTGCCAGCAGCTTAGCTGGGGGGACTGATGAGCAGTTCTTC	CASSLAGGTDEQFF
NA	TRBD1	14	TRBV7-9	TRBJ2-6	TGTGCCAGCAGCTTAGCGCAGGACAGGGTCGTCCTGACTTTC	CASSLAQDRVVLTF
once	TRBD1	16	TRBV5-1	TRBJ2-7	TGCGCCAGCAGCTCGACCGCTGGGACAGGAGTATACGAGCAGTACTTC	CASSSTAGTGVYEQYF
NA	NA	14	TRBV28	TRBJ1-5	TGTGCCAGCAGTTTGGAGAGCCGATATCAGCCCCAGCATTTT	CASSLESRYQPQHF
few	TRBD1	14	TRBV28	TRBJ1-2	TGTGCCAGCAGTTTGGGGACAGGGATCTATGGCTACACCTTC	CASSLGTGIYGYTF
NA	NA	13	TRBV5-6	TRBJ2-5	TGTGCCAGTCATTTGGACACCCAAGAGACCCAGTACTTC	CASHLDTQETQYF
NA	TRBD1	14	TRBV4-1	TRBJ2-3	TGCGCCAGCAGCCAGGAGATCCGGGACAGGGGGCATAATTTT	CASSQEIRDRGHNF
NA	NA	14	TRBV19	TRBJ1-2	TGTGCCAGTAGTACCGGCCCGGGGGGAGATGGCTACACCTTC	CASSTGPGGDGYTF
NA	TRBD1	15	TRBV7-8	TRBJ2-7	TGTGCCAGCAGCTCCACGGGACAGGGATGGGGTGAGCAGTACTTC	CASSSTGQGWGEQYF
NA	TRBD2	17	TRBV28	TRBJ2-2	TGTGCCAGCAGGGACCAGACTAGCGGCGGTCGGTCCGGGGAGCTGTTTTTT	CASRDQTSGGRSGELFF
NA	NA	16	TRBV9	TRBJ1-3	TGTGCCAGCAGCGGCAGCGGCTTCCTCTCTGGAAACACCATATATTTT	CASSGSGFLSGNTIYF
NA	NA	14	TRBV28	TRBJ1-2	TGTGCCAGCAGTTTGTACCTAACAGATAATGGCTACACCTTC	CASSLYLTDNGYTF
once	NA	13	TRBV24-1	TRBJ1-1	TGTGCCACCAGTTCGGGGGGGAACACTGAAGCTTTCTTT	CATSSGGNTEAFF
NA	NA	16	TRBV20-1	TRBJ1-4	TGCAGTGCTAGTAGGTGGGGGCTCGCAACTAATGAAAAACTGTTTTTT	CSASRWGLATNEKLFF
NA	NA	11	TRBV9	TRBJ1-1	TGTGCCAGCAGCGTAGATCCGGAAGCTTTCTTT	CASSVDPEAFF
NA	TRBD1	16	TRBV27	TRBJ2-2	TGTGCCAGCAGACGGGGGACAGGGCAATACACCGGGGAGCTGTTTTTT	CASRRGTGQYTGELFF
once	TRBD1	13	TRBV7-2	TRBJ1-2	TGTGCCAGCAGCTTGGGACAGGGATATGGCTACACCTTC	CASSLGQGYGYTF
NA	TRBD1	16	TRBV6-2/TRBV6-3	TRBJ2-3	TGTGCCAGCAGCCCCCGACAGGGGTGGTACGCAGATACGCAGTATTTT	CASSPRQGWYADTQYF
NA	NA	13	TRBV11-2	TRBJ1-1	TGTGCCAGCAGCTCCGTAACTACACCTGAAGCTTTCTTT	CASSSVTTPEAFF
NA	TRBD1	15	TRBV5-1	TRBJ2-5	TGCGCCAGCAGCTTGGACAGGGGGTTCCAAGAGACCCAGTACTTC	CASSLDRGFQETQYF
NA	NA	16	TRBV18	TRBJ2-6	TGTGCCAGCTCACCACTTAAAGAGGCTGGGGCCAACGTCCTGACTTTC	CASSPLKEAGANVLTF
NA	TRBD1	15	TRBV18	TRBJ2-7	TGTGCCAGCTCACTCCAGACAGGGGGTTACGACGAGCAGTACTTC	CASSLQTGGYDEQYF
few	NA	15	TRBV7-8	TRBJ2-3	TGTGCCAGCAGCTTAGTGGCTAGATCCGTGGATACGCAGTATTTT	CASSLVARSVDTQYF
NA	NA	12	TRBV29-1	TRBJ2-5	TGCAGCGTTCTTGGGTTAGCTGAGACCCAGTACTTC	CSVLGLAETQYF
NA	TRBD1	12	TRBV29-1	TRBJ1-1	TGCAGCGCTGGGGGGACAGGGGTTGAAGCTTTCTTT	CSAGGTGVEAFF
few	NA	15	TRBV6-2/TRBV6-3	TRBJ2-4	TGTGCCAGCAGTACCCTGGGAGGGGGAGGAAACATTCAGTACTTC	CASSTLGGGGNIQYF
NA	TRBD2	15	TRBV28	TRBJ2-3	TGTGCCAGCAGTTCACCCCGGGAGGGAACAGATACGCAGTATTTT	CASSSPREGTDTQYF
NA	TRBD1	14	TRBV28	TRBJ1-2	TGTGCCAGCAGTTCTAAGGACAGGGACTATGGCTACACCTTC	CASSSKDRDYGYTF
NA	NA	17	TRBV7-9	TRBJ2-3	TGTGCCAGCAGCTCCCAGGAGCTTAGCGGCTACACAGATACGCAGTATTTT	CASSSQELSGYTDTQYF
NA	TRBD1	13	TRBV5-1	TRBJ2-1	TGCGCCAGCAGCTCTACAGGGGGCAATGAGCAGTTCTTC	CASSSTGGNEQFF
NA	TRBD2	16	TRBV9	TRBJ2-1	TGTGCCAGCAGCGTAGCTGGTAGCGGGAGGGCAAGTAAGCAGTTCTTC	CASSVAGSGRASKQFF
NA	NA	14	TRBV28	TRBJ2-7	TGTGCCAGCAGTTTCCGTGGCAGGGGTCACGAGCAGTACTTC	CASSFRGRGHEQYF
NA	TRBD1	14	TRBV2	TRBJ1-3	TGTGCCAGCAGTGTGGACAGGGGTGGAAACACCATATATTTT	CASSVDRGGNTIYF
few	NA	18	TRBV5-1	TRBJ2-1	TGCGCCAGCAGCTTGGAAGGGACAAAAATTTCCTCCTACAATGAGCAGTTCTTC	CASSLEGTKISSYNEQFF
NA	TRBD2	16	TRBV7-3	TRBJ2-2	TGTGCCAGCAGCTTAGTGGGCGGGAGGAACACCGGGGAGCTGTTTTTT	CASSLVGGRNTGELFF
once	NA	13	TRBV24-1	TRBJ2-7	TGTGCCACCAGCGAGGCGGGGCAGTACGAGCAGTACTTC	CATSEAGQYEQYF
NA	NA	16	TRBV21-1	TRBJ1-2	TGTGCCAGCAGCAATGGGGAGACAGGGGCTCGGGAAGGCTACACCTTC	CASSNGETGAREGYTF
NA	NA	15	TRBV19	TRBJ1-2	TGTGCCAGTAGTGAGTGGACACCTGCCCGCTATGGCTACACCTTC	CASSEWTPARYGYTF
NA	NA	14	TRBV24-1	TRBJ2-1	TGTGCCACCAGTGATTTTGCAGGGTTTAATGAGCAGTTCTTC	CATSDFAGFNEQFF
NA	NA	17	TRBV7-8	TRBJ1-2	TGTGCCAGCAGCAACCGGGACAAGAGTTCCCAGGGGTATGGCTACACCTTC	CASSNRDKSSQGYGYTF
NA	NA	14	TRBV4-1	TRBJ2-5	TGCGCCAGCAGCCAAGTTCTAGGGGGAGAGACCCAGTACTTC	CASSQVLGGETQYF
few	NA	14	TRBV28	TRBJ1-3	TGTGCCAGCTCCTCCCTCAGACCGACAAGCACCATATATTTT	CASSSLRPTSTIYF
NA	TRBD1	15	TRBV10-3	TRBJ1-6	TGTGCCACCGGCGCCGGGACAGCGCCAAATTCACCCCTCCACTTT	CATGAGTAPNSPLHF
NA	NA	14	TRBV18	TRBJ2-7	TGTGCCAGCTCACCACCGTGGGGGGGCAGCGAGCAGTACTTC	CASSPPWGGSEQYF
NA	NA	19	TRBV21-1	TRBJ2-2	TGTGCCAGCAGCACCAGCCGCCCCGACAGGACCTCTGACACCGGGGAGCTGTTTTTT	CASSTSRPDRTSDTGELFF
many	NA	15	TRBV7-9	TRBJ1-2	TGTGCCAGCAGCTCCAACAGGGTATGGAACTATGGCTACACCTTC	CASSSNRVWNYGYTF
NA	TRBD1	13	TRBV11-2	TRBJ1-2	TGTGCCAGCAGAGAGGGACAGCACTATGGCTACACCTTC	CASREGQHYGYTF
NA	NA	14	TRBV6-6	TRBJ2-3	TGTGCCAGCAGTTACTCTGGGACTACAGATACGCAGTATTTT	CASSYSGTTDTQYF
NA	TRBD2	14	TRBV29-1	TRBJ2-1	TGCAGCGTTGAAAACGGGGGGGCCCAGAATGAGCAGTTCTTC	CSVENGGAQNEQFF
NA	NA	13	TRBV10-3	TRBJ2-3	TGTGCCATCAGTGAGCCCTCGACTGATACGCAGTATTTT	CAISEPSTDTQYF
NA	NA	13	TRBV18	TRBJ1-4	TGTGCCAGCTCACCGGGGAGGGCTGAAAAACTGTTTTTT	CASSPGRAEKLFF
once	TRBD2	17	TRBV5-1	TRBJ2-1	TGCGCCAGCAGCTTGGGGCTAGCGGGGGGACCCTACAATGAGCAGTTCTTC	CASSLGLAGGPYNEQFF
NA	TRBD2	16	TRBV14	TRBJ2-2	TGTGCCAGCAGCCAACCCGGGAGGGGTGAGACCGGGGAGCTGTTTTTT	CASSQPGRGETGELFF
NA	TRBD1	15	TRBV24-1	TRBJ1-4	TGTGCCACCAGTGACCCCCGACAGGGAGGTGAAAAACTGTTTTTT	CATSDPRQGGEKLFF